What follows are 27 T cell receptor beta chains derived from one specimen sequenced in a study of T cells in women clearing cervical HPV infection. The method was immunoSEQ multiplex PCR; TCRdb's version includes in-frame clones alone and lacks a portion of them. Its table lists more than 40,000 clones. Material: blood buffy coat. Receptor source: a woman between 18 and 70 years old with a cervical HPV16 infection that either progressed to CIN3+ or cleared (not recorded which).

In regard to this clone: The read ends 3 residues shy of where the CDR3 ends; the end is completed using the germline J gene. Other nucleotide sequences from this sample produce the same CDR3. The chain couples TRBV19 to TRBJ2-1; maybe TRBD2 (6 bases). The V and J ends lost 10 bases and 1 base respectively, with 20 bases between them. Looked up from germline, CDR1 is LNHDA and CDR2 is SQIVND (reference sequence). The CDR3 has 16 residues. The CDR3 sequence: CATRQWGDKSYNEQFF. The CDR3 bases that were read are TGTGCCACTCGACAGTGGGGGGATAAATCCTACAATGAG. Filled out from reference TRBV19 and TRBJ2-1, the complete variable domain reads DGGITQSPKYLFRKEGQNVTLSCEQNLNHDAMYWYRQDPGQGLRLIYYSQIVNDFQKGDIAEGYSVSREKKESFPLTVTSAQKNPTAFYLCATRQWGDKSYNEQFFGPGTRLTVL.

Points on this clone: Germline and junction disagree at one end, which may indicate a read error. The sequenced fragment ends 3 residues before the CDR3 boundary, so the rest is inferred from the germline J gene. V usage is TRBV10-1 and J usage is TRBJ1-6; maybe TRBD1 (6 bases). This CDR3 has 13 amino acids. CDR1 and CDR2 (germline): WNHNN, SYGVQD (reference sequence). The part of the CDR3 DNA that was read is TGCGCCACCAGTGAAGACAGGAATTCACCC. Protein: CATSEDRNSP. The full CDR3 is CATSEDRNSPLHF.

Concerning this clone: The read is 3 residues too short to cover the CDR3 end, so that end is filled in from the germline J gene. J is TRBJ2-5 and V is TRBV19; D may be TRBD1 (6 bases). This CDR3 comprises 13 residues. CDR1 and CDR2 (germline): LNHDA, SQIVND (reference sequence). V was trimmed by 10 bases and J by 1 base, leaving 13 bases between them. The CDR3 sequence is CATIGQSQETQYF. The sequenced CDR3 bases are TGTGCCACTATAGGACAGAGCCAAGAGACC.

A note on this clone: The read terminates 3 residues before the CDR3 end, so the remaining end is supplied by the germline J gene. The chain joins TRBV5-4 to TRBJ2-3; perhaps TRBD2 as D (6 bases). CDR1 and CDR2 (germline): SGHNT, YYREEE (reference sequence). Trimming took 4 bases from V and 4 from J, leaving 13 bases between them. The CDR3 extends over 14 amino acids. CDR3 DNA, as far as it was read: TGTGCCAGCAGCCGGGGGAGTTTCGCAGATACG. It is translated as CASSRGSFADT. The entire CDR3 sequence reads CASSRGSFADTQYF.

In the case of this clone: With the read ending 3 residues before the CDR3 end, the germline J gene is used to fill in that end. V and J are TRBV18 and TRBJ1-1, with D tentatively TRBD1 (5 bases). The CDR3 has 13 residues. With 6 bases removed from V and 1 base from J, the gap between germline ends came to 9 bases. Per germline, CDR1 KGHSH and CDR2 LQKENI. CDR3 bases read: TGTGCCAGCTCCATAGACAGGAACACTGAA. Translating gives CASSIDRNTE. The whole CDR3 sequence is CASSIDRNTEAFF.

A note on this clone: The missing CDR3 end, 3 residues past where the read stops, is filled in from the germline J gene. The chain joins TRBV18 to TRBJ2-1; 7 bases map to TRBD1. The CDR3 totals 17 residues. Germline-derived CDR1 and CDR2 are KGHSH and LQKENI. After removal of 4 bases from V and 2 bases from J, the junction contained 11 bases not matched to a gene. The CDR3 bases that were read are TGTGCCAGCTCACAATATCCCGGACAGGCACCCTACAATGAG. Encoded protein: CASSQYPGQAPYNE. The whole CDR3 sequence is CASSQYPGQAPYNEQFF.

For this clone: A junction boundary mismatches the germline segment, possibly from a read error. The CDR3 end is not reached by the read, which stops 3 residues before it; the germline J gene fills it in. V and J are TRBV7-3 and TRBJ1-6; 10 nucleotides align to TRBD1. This CDR3 spans 15 amino acids. The germline CDR1 and CDR2 sequences are SGHTA and FQGTGA. CDR3: CASSVTGTGVSPLHF. The CDR3 DNA, read in part, is TGTGCCAGCAGCGTAACCGGGACAGGGGTTTCACCC.

The CDR3 protein is CAWSVVDGRERGGELFF. The CDR3 bases that were read are TGTGCCTGGAGTGTGGTAGATGGGCGGGAGCGGGGCGGGGAG. The chain recombines TRBV30 with TRBJ2-2; 7 bases are shared with TRBD2. The read ends 3 residues shy of where the CDR3 ends; the end is completed using the germline J gene. The CDR3 sequence is 17 residues long. From germline, CDR1 is GTSNPN and CDR2 SVGIG (reference sequence). Unmatched junction bases numbered 14, after V lost 0 bases and J lost 7 bases. Variable domain in full (rest from reference TRBV30 and TRBJ2-2): SQTIHQWPATLVQPVGSPLSLECTVEGTSNPNLYWYRQAAGRGLQLLFYSVGIGQISSEVPQNLSASRPQDRQFILSSKKLLLSDSGFYLCAWSVVDGRERGGELFFGEGSRLTVL.

Comment on this clone: The read terminates 3 residues ahead of where the CDR3 ends, so the germline J gene completes it. This chain uses TRBV29-1 with TRBJ2-2, with no clear D. The CDR3 covers 14 residues. Germline assignment: CDR1 SQVTM and CDR2 ANQGSEA. Trimming stripped 6 bases from V and 5 bases from J, with 16 bases between. The CDR3 sequence: CSVVESPRTGELFF. The CDR3 DNA, read in part, is TGCAGCGTCGTCGAGAGTCCCAGGACCGGGGAG.

In regard to this clone: The CDR3 end falls 3 residues outside the read, so it is completed with the germline J gene. The V call is TRBV11-3, the J call TRBJ2-1; 7 nucleotides match TRBD2. The ends lost 5 bases at V and 9 bases at J; junction bases unmatched: 10. Germline V CDR1 and CDR2: SGHNT, YENEEA. The CDR3 covers 14 residues. The CDR3 bases that were read are TGTGCCAGCAGCCCCCACGCGGGAGATAGTGAG. Amino acid sequence: CASSPHAGDSE. The whole CDR3 sequence reads CASSPHAGDSEQFF.

As regards this clone: The sequence runs out 3 residues before the end of the CDR3; the remainder is reconstructed from the germline J gene. V is TRBV19 and J is TRBJ1-2; 8 bases are a match to TRBD1. The CDR3 covers 14 residues. The germline V gene has CDR1 LNHDA and CDR2 SQIVND (reference sequence). The junction had 1 base not matched to a gene; V was cut back by 3 bases and J by 1 base. CDR3 DNA (partial): TGTGCCAGTAGTATGGACAGGGTTAACTATGGC. This translates into CASSMDRVNYG. The whole CDR3 is CASSMDRVNYGYTF.

A note on this clone: The read finishes 3 residues shy of the CDR3 end, and the germline J gene is used to complete it. V and J are TRBV12-3 or TRBV12-4 and TRBJ2-1, with 7 bases that match TRBD1. V shed 6 bases and J 9 bases; nucleotides not matched to a gene: 14. This CDR3 is built from 15 residues. The DNA read from the CDR3 is TGTGCCAGCAGGGAGACAGGGTTTAATCTTACTGAG. Residues: CASRETGFNLTE. The CDR3, in full, reads CASRETGFNLTEQFF.

On this clone: The read stops 3 residues short of the end of the CDR3; the missing end is completed from the germline J gene. The V and J genes are TRBV7-9 and TRBJ1-3; possible D gene TRBD1, 6 bases. V was pared by 3 bases and J by 5 bases, with 11 bases between. CDR1 and CDR2 (germline): SEHNR, FQNEAQ (reference sequence). The CDR3 is 14 amino acids. The sequenced CDR3 bases are TGTGCCAGCAGCTTGGAGGGGGGGCGAAACACC. This translates into CASSLEGGRNT. The entire CDR3 reads CASSLEGGRNTIYF. Full variable domain (remainder filled in from reference TRBV7-9 and TRBJ1-3): DTGVSQNPRHKITKRGQNVTFRCDPISEHNRLYWYRQTLGQGPEFLTYFQNEAQLEKSRLLSDRFSAERPKGSFSTLEIQRTEQGDSAMYLCASSLEGGRNTIYFGEGSWLTVV.

Note on this clone: The read ends 3 residues early relative to the CDR3; the germline J gene fills the gap. The chain carries TRBV5-8 and TRBJ1-1, with D uncertain. Germline CDR1 SGHTS, CDR2 YDEGEE. The CDR3 spans 13 residues. Trimming shortened V by 3 bases and J by 0 bases, and 6 bases separated the two germline ends. The CDR3 DNA, read in part, is TGTGCCAGCAGCTGGCAGATGAACACTGAA. Its translation: CASSWQMNTE. From start to end, the CDR3 is CASSWQMNTEAFF.

With regard to this clone: From the germline J gene comes the end of the CDR3, since the read stops 3 residues before it. V is TRBV28 and J is TRBJ1-5; 9 bases line up with TRBD1. V dropped 5 bases and J dropped 6; count of bases not matched to a gene: 11. CDR3 size: 16 residues. The V gene's germline CDR1 is MDHEN and CDR2 SYDVKM. The DNA read from the CDR3 is TGTGCCAGCAGTCCTCCCGGGACAGGGTTTTTTCAGCCC. As protein: CASSPPGTGFFQP. The full-length CDR3 reads as CASSPPGTGFFQPQHF.

A remark on this clone: The read finishes 3 residues shy of the CDR3 end, and the germline J gene is used to complete it. This rearrangement joins TRBV19 to TRBJ2-6; TRBD1 is a possible D gene (6 bases). V lost 7 bases to trimming and J lost 1 base, with 8 bases between them. The CDR3 loop spans 14 amino acids. Germline assignment: CDR1 LNHDA and CDR2 SQIVND (reference sequence). The DNA read from the CDR3 is TGTGCCAGTACAGGGGATTCTGGGGCCAACGTC. It codes for CASTGDSGANV. The entire CDR3 is CASTGDSGANVLTF.

On this clone itself: The read terminates 3 residues ahead of where the CDR3 ends, so the germline J gene completes it. The V call is TRBV10-3, the J call TRBJ2-1; 9 bases line up with TRBD2. Per the germline V gene, CDR1 is ENHRY and CDR2 is SYGVKD. V gave up 3 bases and J gave up 2 bases; unmatched junction bases: 2. The CDR3 sequence is 15 residues long. The chain's CDR3 is CAISESGGTYNEQFF. CDR3 DNA, as far as it was read: TGTGCCATCAGTGAAAGCGGGGGGACCTACAATGAG.

Comments on this clone: The sequenced fragment ends 3 residues before the CDR3 boundary, so the rest is inferred from the germline J gene. The V gene is TRBV5-6, the J gene TRBJ1-1; the D gene is possibly TRBD1 (6 bases). In germline, CDR1 is SGHDT, CDR2 YYEEEE. The CDR3 consists of 13 residues. The part of the CDR3 DNA that was read is TGTGCCAGCAGCACATTTGGACAGCGAGAA. This encodes CASSTFGQRE. The entire CDR3 reads CASSTFGQREAFF.

Concerning this clone: The read comes to an end 3 residues before the CDR3 does, leaving the germline J gene to fill in the end. V is TRBV2 and J is TRBJ2-1, with TRBD2 matching 14 bases. Trimming cost V 6 bases and J 7 bases; bases outside gene matches: 8. The germline gives CDR1 SNHLY, CDR2 FYNNEI. The CDR3 spans 16 residues. CDR3 loop: CASRGPGLAGVNEQFF. Partial CDR3 DNA: TGTGCCAGCAGGGGACCGGGACTAGCGGGAGTAAATGAG.

Concerning this clone: From the germline J gene comes the end of the CDR3, since the read stops 3 residues before it. The chain has TRBV7-2 and TRBJ2-7; 8 bases map to TRBD1. Germline assignment: CDR1 SGHTA and CDR2 FQGNSA. The CDR3 consists of 15 residues. V shed 4 bases, J shed 5 bases, and the junction held 10 bases outside the gene matches. The part of the CDR3 DNA that was read is TGTGCCAGCAGCTCCCGACGACAGGGGCTACACGAG. Translated: CASSSRRQGLHE. The whole CDR3 sequence is CASSSRRQGLHEQYF.

Remarks on this clone: The sequence runs out 3 residues before the end of the CDR3; the remainder is reconstructed from the germline J gene. The gene calls are TRBV4-1 and TRBJ1-4; unclear D gene. CDR1 is MGHRA, CDR2 YSYEKL, per germline. The germline V and J ends were trimmed by 4 bases and 7 bases, with 10 bases remaining between them. The CDR3 runs to 13 residues. The CDR3 loop is CASSLLLSEKLFF. Incomplete CDR3 DNA: TGCGCCAGCAGCCTCCTCTTATCTGAAAAA.

About this clone itself: The read terminates 3 residues before the CDR3 end, so the remaining end is supplied by the germline J gene. The J gene is TRBJ1-2, the V gene TRBV20-1; tentatively, D is TRBD1 (5 bases). The CDR3 contains 15 residues. Germline CDR1 and CDR2: DFQATT and SNEGSKA (reference sequence). Trimming cost V 0 bases and J 4 bases, with 15 bases left between them. The CDR3 spells CSARDRITGVYGYTF. The sequenced CDR3 bases are TGCAGTGCTAGAGATAGGATCACAGGTGTCTATGGC.

With respect to this clone: Read data end 3 residues before the CDR3 end; the end is taken from the germline J gene. V usage is TRBV7-9 and J usage is TRBJ2-7; the D is unclear. The germline CDR1 and CDR2 sequences are SEHNR and FQNEAQ (reference sequence). V was cut by 4 bases and J by 2 bases, with 15 bases left in between. The CDR3 is made up of 15 amino acids. CDR3 amino acids: CASSSPEQATYEQYF. The CDR3 bases that were read are TGTGCCAGCAGCTCGCCCGAGCAGGCCACCTACGAG.

In regard to this clone: The read ends 3 residues early relative to the CDR3; the germline J gene fills the gap. V is TRBV30 and J is TRBJ1-3, with D unresolved. Between the trimmed V and J ends, which lost 4 bases and 2 bases, there was a span of 15 bases. This CDR3 comprises 15 residues. Germline V gene sequence: CDR1 GTSNPN, CDR2 SVGIG (reference sequence). The part of the CDR3 DNA that was read is TGTGCCTGGACGGATCCTCAGGCACCTGGAAACACC. This encodes CAWTDPQAPGNT. The entire CDR3 is CAWTDPQAPGNTIYF.

Comments on this clone: The CDR3 end is not reached by the read, which stops 3 residues before it; the germline J gene fills it in. V usage is TRBV6-1 and J usage is TRBJ2-3; 9 bases match TRBD2. V lost 1 base to trimming and J lost 2 bases; unmatched junction nucleotides: 1. This CDR3 is 15 amino acids long. Germline lookup yields CDR1 MNHNS and CDR2 SASEGT. Here the CDR3 reads CASSEERGATDTQYF. Incomplete CDR3 DNA: TGTGCCAGCAGTGAAGAGCGGGGGGCCACAGATACG.

Regarding this clone: Germline and junction disagree at one end, which may indicate a read error. The CDR3 end falls 3 residues outside the read, so it is completed with the germline J gene. V gene TRBV23-1 combines with J gene TRBJ2-7; perhaps TRBD2 as D (6 bases). TRBV23-1 is assigned to the ORF class and has an uncertain function. The CDR3 is 15 amino acids. The sequenced part of the CDR3 DNA is TGCGCCAGGAGTCAAGGTCACGGCGGGAACTACGAG. Its protein product is CARSQGHGGNYE. From start to end, the CDR3 is CARSQGHGGNYEQYF.

Worth noting for this clone: Coverage ceases 3 residues before the CDR3 finishes, and the germline J gene fills in the end. The rearrangement uses TRBV5-1 and TRBJ1-2; TRBD1 aligns across 9 bases. CDR3 size: 15 residues. V was clipped by 0 bases and J by 7 bases; unmatched bases: 7. The germline gives CDR1 SGHRS, CDR2 YFSETQ. The CDR3 loop is CASSLEGQGVGGYTF. The DNA read from the CDR3 is TGCGCCAGCAGCTTGGAGGGACAGGGAGTTGGTGGC. Based on the CDR3 plus reference TRBV5-1 and TRBJ1-2, the full variable domain is KAGVTQTPRYLIKTRGQQVTLSCSPISGHRSVSWYQQTPGQGLQFLFEYFSETQRNKGNFPGRFSGRQFSNSRSEMNVSTLELGDSALYLCASSLEGQGVGGYTFGSGTRLTVV.